These T cell receptor beta chains were read from a single sample in a study of PD-L1 blockade in urothelial cancer. This table comes from immunoSEQ multiplex PCR, and its TCRdb copy is limited to in-frame clones, with some not included. The table has just over 35,000 clones, about a third seen once. Sequences were derived from tumor tissue, sampled before atezolizumab (anti-PD-L1) treatment. The receptors shown here come from a man between 60 and 75 years old with urothelial cancer. The CDR3 runs from the conserved cysteine through the conserved F or W. The order of the fields is clone size, D gene, J gene, V gene, CDR3 protein, CDR3 DNA. The D gene is left open where the match is weak. Size values are once, few and many counts, or a class for expanded clones, and some rows have none.

abundance: once; d_gene: TRBD2; j_gene: TRBJ2-7; v_gene: TRBV29-1; CDR3aa: CSVEATSGRSSYEQYF; CDR3nt: TGCAGCGTTGAAGCGACTAGCGGGAGAAGCTCCTACGAGCAGTACTTC
abundance: few; d_gene: TRBD1; j_gene: TRBJ2-7; v_gene: TRBV6-7; CDR3aa: CASSSLGGQGPIRYEQYF; CDR3nt: TGTGCCAGCAGTTCTCTCGGGGGACAGGGCCCTATCCGCTACGAGCAGTACTTC
abundance: NA; d_gene: NA; j_gene: TRBJ1-1; v_gene: TRBV19; CDR3aa: CASSIGQGFTEAFF; CDR3nt: TGTGCCAGTAGTATTGGGCAAGGGTTCACTGAAGCTTTCTTT
abundance: NA; d_gene: NA; j_gene: TRBJ2-5; v_gene: TRBV6-8; CDR3aa: CASSYDSAPGETQYF; CDR3nt: TGTGCCAGCAGTTACGATAGCGCCCCTGGGGAGACCCAGTACTTC
abundance: many; d_gene: NA; j_gene: TRBJ2-5; v_gene: TRBV11-3; CDR3aa: CASSRGTEQETQYF; CDR3nt: TGTGCCAGCAGCCGGGGGACAGAACAAGAGACCCAGTACTTC
abundance: few; d_gene: NA; j_gene: TRBJ1-1; v_gene: TRBV5-1; CDR3aa: CASRKQDMNTEAFF; CDR3nt: TGCGCCAGCAGAAAACAGGACATGAACACTGAAGCTTTCTTT
abundance: few; d_gene: TRBD2; j_gene: TRBJ2-7; v_gene: TRBV7-7; CDR3aa: CASSLVAGGQSYEQYF; CDR3nt: TGTGCCAGCAGCTTAGTAGCGGGGGGCCAGTCCTACGAGCAGTACTTC
abundance: few; d_gene: NA; j_gene: TRBJ1-2; v_gene: TRBV6-8; CDR3aa: CASSYRGTYGYTF; CDR3nt: TGTGCCAGCAGTTACCGGGGGACCTATGGCTACACCTTC
abundance: NA; d_gene: NA; j_gene: TRBJ1-5; v_gene: TRBV30; CDR3aa: CAWSRESNQPQHF; CDR3nt: TGTGCCTGGAGTCGCGAGAGCAATCAGCCCCAGCATTTT
abundance: NA; d_gene: NA; j_gene: TRBJ2-1; v_gene: TRBV19; CDR3aa: CASSIDLSYNEQFF; CDR3nt: TGTGCCAGTAGTATAGACCTCTCCTACAATGAGCAGTTCTTC
abundance: NA; d_gene: TRBD2; j_gene: TRBJ2-2; v_gene: TRBV19; CDR3aa: CASRPLAANTGELFF; CDR3nt: TGTGCCAGTAGACCCCTAGCGGCGAACACCGGGGAGCTGTTTTTT
abundance: NA; d_gene: NA; j_gene: TRBJ2-1; v_gene: TRBV6-8; CDR3aa: CASRHGTDNEQFF; CDR3nt: TGTGCCAGCAGACACGGGACGGACAATGAGCAGTTCTTC
abundance: few; d_gene: NA; j_gene: TRBJ2-3; v_gene: TRBV6-8; CDR3aa: CASSYSPTGVADTDTQYF; CDR3nt: TGTGCCAGCAGTTACTCCCCCACGGGAGTTGCCGACACAGATACGCAGTATTTT
abundance: NA; d_gene: NA; j_gene: TRBJ2-1; v_gene: TRBV11-3; CDR3aa: CASSRDGGDNEQFF; CDR3nt: TGTGCCAGCAGCCGGGACGGAGGGGACAATGAGCAGTTCTTC
abundance: NA; d_gene: NA; j_gene: TRBJ2-7; v_gene: TRBV30; CDR3aa: CASYRVSTYEQYF; CDR3nt: TGTGCCTCCTACCGGGTCTCAACCTACGAGCAGTACTTC
abundance: once; d_gene: NA; j_gene: TRBJ1-2; v_gene: TRBV30; CDR3aa: CARGRIYGYTF; CDR3nt: TGTGCCCGTGGACGGATTTATGGCTACACCTTC
abundance: NA; d_gene: NA; j_gene: TRBJ2-2; v_gene: TRBV7-7; CDR3aa: CASSSGRNTGELFF; CDR3nt: TGTGCCAGCAGCTCCGGGCGGAACACCGGGGAGCTGTTTTTT
abundance: NA; d_gene: TRBD1; j_gene: TRBJ1-1; v_gene: TRBV10-2; CDR3aa: CASNGQGLAEAFF; CDR3nt: TGCGCCAGCAACGGACAGGGGTTAGCTGAAGCTTTCTTT
abundance: NA; d_gene: TRBD1; j_gene: TRBJ1-2; v_gene: TRBV28; CDR3aa: CASRQITGTGYNYGYTF; CDR3nt: TGTGCCAGCAGACAGATTACCGGGACAGGGTACAACTATGGCTACACCTTC
abundance: once; d_gene: NA; j_gene: TRBJ1-1; v_gene: TRBV15; CDR3aa: CATSRVAAANLNTEAFF; CDR3nt: TGTGCCACCAGCAGAGTAGCGGCAGCAAATTTGAACACTGAAGCTTTCTTT
abundance: NA; d_gene: NA; j_gene: TRBJ2-2; v_gene: TRBV7-7; CDR3aa: CASSKRTSYTGELFF; CDR3nt: TGTGCCAGCAGCAAACGGACATCATACACCGGGGAGCTGTTTTTT
abundance: NA; d_gene: NA; j_gene: TRBJ2-7; v_gene: TRBV6-8; CDR3aa: CASSGGPGHPGQYF; CDR3nt: TGTGCCAGCAGTGGAGGTCCAGGTCACCCGGGACAGTACTTC
abundance: medium-sized; d_gene: NA; j_gene: TRBJ1-2; v_gene: TRBV14; CDR3aa: CASSPRDYGYTF; CDR3nt: TGTGCCAGCAGCCCGCGTGACTATGGCTACACCTTC
abundance: few; d_gene: NA; j_gene: TRBJ1-2; v_gene: TRBV6-8; CDR3aa: CASSSPEGAANYGYTF; CDR3nt: TGTGCCAGCAGTTCCCCAGAAGGGGCAGCTAACTATGGCTACACCTTC
abundance: NA; d_gene: NA; j_gene: TRBJ2-1; v_gene: TRBV28; CDR3aa: CASSLWTGLGTSLNEQFF; CDR3nt: TGTGCCAGCAGTCTATGGACAGGGTTAGGGACTAGTCTCAATGAGCAGTTCTTC
abundance: few; d_gene: TRBD1; j_gene: TRBJ1-2; v_gene: TRBV9; CDR3aa: CASSQPGQGIGYGYTF; CDR3nt: TGTGCCAGCAGCCAGCCGGGACAGGGAATTGGGTATGGCTACACCTTC
abundance: few; d_gene: NA; j_gene: TRBJ1-5; v_gene: TRBV12-1; CDR3aa: CASSQGRSSGPQHF; CDR3nt: TGTGCCAGCAGCCAGGGACGGAGTAGTGGGCCCCAGCATTTT